Listed here are 4 T cell receptor beta chains from one sample, sequenced in a study of blood T cell repertoires in COVID-19. Assay: immunoSEQ multiplex PCR; the TCRdb copy retains only in-frame clones and omits some. The table records 85,000 to 100,000 clones, around 86% of them present only once. The sequencing sample was made of peripheral blood. The origin of the receptors is a man aged 45-60 years with active or convalescent COVID-19.

The rearrangement links TRBV2 to TRBJ1-1; D is unresolved. The germline V gene has CDR1 SNHLY and CDR2 FYNNEI. This CDR3 is built from 12 residues. The ends were cut back, 5 bases at V and 5 bases at J, with 9 bases in the middle. This CDR3 is CASSPRLTEAFF. The CDR3 DNA reads as TGTGCCAGCAGTCCTCGGTTAACTGAAGCTTTCTTT.

The chain recombines TRBV5-1 with TRBJ1-1; 7 nucleotides agree with TRBD1. Germline V CDR1 and CDR2: SGHRS, YFSETQ. This CDR3 comprises 15 residues. Losses at the gene ends were 7 bases for V and 4 bases for J; bases not matched to a gene: 13. The CDR3 sequence: CASFRRTQGFTEAFF. The DNA of the CDR3 is TGCGCCAGCTTTCGACGTACACAGGGGTTCACTGAAGCTTTCTTT.

V usage is TRBV2 and J usage is TRBJ2-1; D gene unclear. V was clipped by 2 bases and J by 9 bases, with 11 bases between them. The CDR3 extends over 13 amino acids. CDR1 is SNHLY and CDR2 is FYNNEI in the germline V gene. The CDR3 DNA follows: TGTGCCAGCAGTGAAATCACAGAAGGTGAGCAGTTCTTC. Residues: CASSEITEGEQFF.

This clone was observed once. The chain employs TRBV9 and TRBJ2-5; D gene ambiguous. Germline-derived CDR1 and CDR2 are SGDLS and YYNGEE. The V and J ends lost 0 bases and 3 bases respectively, with 12 bases between them. This CDR3 has 15 amino acids. This CDR3 is CASSVATNREETQYF. The CDR3 DNA follows: TGTGCCAGCAGCGTAGCTACTAACCGGGAAGAGACCCAGTACTTC.